Following are 2 T cell receptor beta chains from one sample sequenced in a study of blood T cell repertoires in COVID-19. Here immunoSEQ multiplex PCR was the method, and the copy in TCRdb shows in-frame clones only, minus some. The table has 200,000 to 250,000 clones, about nine tenths seen once. Sequencing was performed on peripheral blood. All receptors derive from a woman aged 55-69 years with acute or convalescent COVID-19.

The chain uses TRBV6-6 and TRBJ1-4, with 8 bases aligning to TRBD1. CDR1 and CDR2 (germline): MNHNY, SVGAGI (reference sequence). J lost 0 bases, V lost 6 bases, and 6 bases had no gene match. This CDR3 comprises 16 residues. In DNA form, the CDR3 reads TGTGCCAGCAGCGGGACAGGAGCTGCAACTAATGAAAAACTGTTTTTT. It codes for CASSGTGAATNEKLFF.

This chain joins TRBV28 and TRBJ2-7; 10 nucleotides agree with TRBD2. This CDR3 is built from 18 residues. J was trimmed by 0 bases and V by 5 bases; bases with no gene match: 13. The germline CDR1 and CDR2 sequences are MDHEN and SYDVKM. CDR3 in DNA: TGTGCCAGCAGTCCGGCCGGGACTAGCGTCACGTCCTCCTACGAGCAGTACTTC. It encodes CASSPAGTSVTSSYEQYF. Variable domain in full (rest from reference TRBV28 and TRBJ2-7): DVKVTQSSRYLVKRTGEKVFLECVQDMDHENMFWYRQDPGLGLRLIYFSYDVKMKEKGDIPEGYSVSREKKERFSLILESASTNQTSMYLCASSPAGTSVTSSYEQYFGPGTRLTVT.